The rows below give T cell receptor beta chains drawn from one sample of a study of beta chain features in type 1 diabetes. Only in-frame clones appear in the TCRdb table, and some are missing; sequencing was by immunoSEQ multiplex PCR. Here the sample spans about 700,000 clones, around an eighth being singletons. The sequenced sample consisted of naive CD4+ T cells from blood. The receptor set was obtained from a young man with type 1 diabetes. Both conserved end residues are part of each CDR3. The D gene is left open where the match is weak. Clone size is given for some rows only: seen once, a few or many times, or a class if the clone is expanded.

TRBV18	.	TRBJ1-1	.	CASSPWREYMVNTEAFF	TGTGCCAGCTCACCATGGCGCGAGTACATGGTGAACACTGAAGCTTTCTTT
TRBV19	TRBD2	TRBJ2-4	.	CASSKLLAGQENIQYF	TGTGCCAGTAGTAAACTACTAGCGGGGCAGGAAAACATTCAGTACTTC
TRBV6-6	.	TRBJ2-1	few	CASSWDGNNEQFF	TGTGCCAGCAGCTGGGACGGAAACAATGAGCAGTTCTTC
TRBV9	.	TRBJ1-1	few	CASSAAGNTEAFF	TGTGCCAGCAGCGCGGCAGGGAACACTGAAGCTTTCTTT
TRBV2	TRBD1	TRBJ2-5	.	CASSETGGVGWETQYF	TGTGCCAGCAGTGAGACAGGGGGTGTCGGATGGGAGACCCAGTACTTC
TRBV12-5	.	TRBJ1-2	.	CASGLVRGGGYTF	TGTGCTAGTGGTTTGGTAAGGGGAGGTGGCTACACCTTC
TRBV28	TRBD1	TRBJ1-2	few	CASGQEHGYTF	TGTGCCAGCGGACAGGAACATGGCTACACCTTC
TRBV19	.	TRBJ1-5	few	CASSIETLNQPQHF	TGTGCCAGTAGTATAGAAACACTGAATCAGCCCCAGCATTTT
TRBV7-2	TRBD1	TRBJ1-2	.	CASSQGGVGGIPYGYTF	TGTGCCAGCAGCCAAGGTGGGGTAGGGGGCATTCCCTATGGCTACACCTTC
TRBV14	.	TRBJ2-7	.	CASSQGLWALYF	TGTGCCAGCAGCCAAGGTTTGTGGGCATTGTACTTC
TRBV30	TRBD1	TRBJ1-2	.	CAWAQGAPGYTF	TGTGCCTGGGCACAGGGGGCACCTGGCTACACCTTC
TRBV9	TRBD1	TRBJ1-5	few	CASSAGTGGLYSNQPQHF	TGTGCCAGCAGCGCCGGGACAGGGGGGCTGTATAGCAATCAGCCCCAGCATTTT
TRBV10-1	.	TRBJ2-5	few	CASSYGVGSPYQETQYF	TGCGCCAGCAGTTACGGCGTCGGCAGCCCGTACCAAGAGACCCAGTACTTC
TRBV30	.	TRBJ2-1	few	CAWSGGGNYNEQFF	TGTGCCTGGAGTGGAGGCGGAAACTACAATGAGCAGTTCTTC
TRBV6-5	.	TRBJ1-5	.	CASSPDSVNQPQHF	TGTGCCAGCAGTCCAGACAGTGTCAATCAGCCCCAGCATTTT
TRBV19	TRBD1	TRBJ2-3	few	CASSTGTGSDTQYF	TGTGCCAGTAGTACCGGGACAGGATCAGATACGCAGTATTTT
TRBV4-1	.	TRBJ2-7	.	CASSVSSYEQYF	TGCGCCAGCAGCGTAAGCTCCTACGAGCAGTACTTC
TRBV27	TRBD1	TRBJ2-7	.	CASSSGQGVTYEQYF	TGTGCCAGCAGCTCCGGACAGGGGGTCACCTACGAGCAGTACTTC
TRBV29-1	.	TRBJ2-7	.	CSVRPGNEQYF	TGCAGCGTTAGGCCGGGGAACGAGCAGTACTTC
TRBV5-4	.	TRBJ1-1	few	CASSPDRLGAFF	TGTGCCAGCAGCCCAGACAGGTTGGGAGCTTTCTTT
TRBV11-2	.	TRBJ2-7	few	CASSRDGSYEQYF	TGTGCCAGCAGTCGGGACGGATCCTACGAGCAGTACTTC
TRBV15	.	TRBJ2-1	.	CATSRDAQGRNEQFF	TGTGCCACCAGCAGAGATGCCCAAGGAAGGAATGAGCAGTTCTTC
TRBV5-4	TRBD2	TRBJ2-1	few	CASSPDSGGVSYNEQFF	TGTGCCAGCAGCCCGGATAGCGGGGGGGTGTCCTACAATGAGCAGTTCTTC
TRBV18	TRBD1	TRBJ2-5	few	CASSRRQGVQETQYF	TGTGCCAGCTCACGCAGACAGGGGGTGCAAGAGACCCAGTACTTC
TRBV5-4	TRBD2	TRBJ2-2	few	CASSGGLLGNTGELFF	TGTGCCAGCAGCGGGGGACTATTAGGTAACACCGGGGAGCTGTTTTTT
TRBV7-9	.	TRBJ2-1	.	CASSLPRTGAGGEQFF	TGTGCCAGCAGCTTACCACGGACAGGGGCGGGAGGTGAGCAGTTCTTC
TRBV10-1	.	TRBJ1-1	.	CASSDARGWTEAFF	TGCGCCAGCAGTGATGCTCGGGGGTGGACTGAAGCTTTCTTT
TRBV28	TRBD2	TRBJ2-1	.	CASSHGVAGAYNEQFF	TGTGCCAGCAGTCACGGGGTAGCGGGGGCCTACAATGAGCAGTTCTTC
TRBV18	.	TRBJ1-1	few	CASSTGHPNTEAFF	TGTGCCAGCTCAACGGGACACCCGAACACTGAAGCTTTCTTT
TRBV21-1	.	TRBJ1-2	few	CASSKTGRRGYTF	TGTGCCAGCAGCAAGACAGGGCGAAGGGGCTACACCTTC
TRBV10-2	.	TRBJ1-1	.	CASIGVQGNTEAFF	TGCGCCAGCATCGGCGTTCAGGGGAACACTGAAGCTTTCTTT
TRBV30	.	TRBJ2-1	.	CAWRSVLEQFF	TGTGCCTGGAGGAGCGTCCTAGAGCAGTTCTTC
TRBV6-5	.	TRBJ2-3	once	CASSYSSTTDTQYF	TGTGCCAGCAGTTACTCAAGTACCACAGATACGCAGTATTTT
TRBV28	.	TRBJ2-3	.	CASTRGDWTDTQYF	TGTGCCAGCACCAGGGGGGATTGGACAGATACGCAGTATTTT
TRBV5-1	.	TRBJ1-5	.	CASSLEGYSNQPQHF	TGCGCCAGCAGCTTGGAAGGTTACAGCAATCAGCCCCAGCATTTT
TRBV7-2	TRBD2	TRBJ2-1	few	CASSRGGSENEQFF	TGTGCCAGCAGCCGCGGGGGGTCTGAGAATGAGCAGTTCTTC
TRBV7-9	TRBD1	TRBJ1-4	.	CASSLESGGKIANEKLFF	TGTGCCAGCAGCTTAGAGTCAGGGGGCAAAATCGCTAATGAAAAACTGTTTTTT
TRBV2	.	TRBJ1-4	few	CASVDNEKLFF	TGTGCCAGTGTGGATAATGAAAAACTGTTTTTT
TRBV30	.	TRBJ1-3	.	CAWTITGNTIYF	TGTGCCTGGACGATAACTGGAAACACCATATATTTT
TRBV5-8	.	TRBJ2-5	.	CASSWGAHQETQYF	TGTGCCAGCAGCTGGGGGGCCCACCAAGAGACCCAGTACTTC
TRBV7-9	TRBD1	TRBJ2-5	.	CASSPHAPWTGGKTQYF	TGTGCCAGCAGCCCCCATGCCCCGTGGACAGGGGGAAAGACCCAGTACTTC
TRBV4-1	.	TRBJ2-7	few	CASSQDSISPRRFYEQYF	TGCGCCAGCAGCCAAGATAGTATCTCCCCTCGCAGATTTTACGAGCAGTACTTC
TRBV28	TRBD1	TRBJ2-7	.	CASSSTGTGGVYEQYF	TGTGCCAGCAGTTCCACCGGGACAGGGGGAGTCTACGAGCAGTACTTC
TRBV5-8	.	TRBJ2-1	few	CASSRIGLADAYNEQFF	TGTGCCAGCAGCCGCATAGGCCTAGCAGACGCCTACAATGAGCAGTTCTTC
TRBV6-1	.	TRBJ1-1	few	CASSEWYTEAFF	TGTGCCAGCAGTGAATGGTACACTGAAGCTTTCTTT
TRBV6-4	TRBD2	TRBJ2-3	.	CASSRAPSGGGTDTQYF	TGTGCCAGCAGTCGCGCCCCTAGCGGGGGGGGAACAGATACGCAGTATTTT
TRBV9	TRBD1	TRBJ1-2	.	CASSADDRADYGYTF	TGTGCCAGCAGCGCCGATGACAGGGCTGATTATGGCTACACCTTC
TRBV30	TRBD2	TRBJ2-1	.	CAWAGLAANEQFF	TGTGCCTGGGCGGGACTAGCCGCCAATGAGCAGTTCTTC
TRBV5-4	TRBD1	TRBJ1-1	.	CASSPGQVNTEAFF	TGTGCCAGCAGCCCGGGACAGGTGAACACTGAAGCTTTCTTT